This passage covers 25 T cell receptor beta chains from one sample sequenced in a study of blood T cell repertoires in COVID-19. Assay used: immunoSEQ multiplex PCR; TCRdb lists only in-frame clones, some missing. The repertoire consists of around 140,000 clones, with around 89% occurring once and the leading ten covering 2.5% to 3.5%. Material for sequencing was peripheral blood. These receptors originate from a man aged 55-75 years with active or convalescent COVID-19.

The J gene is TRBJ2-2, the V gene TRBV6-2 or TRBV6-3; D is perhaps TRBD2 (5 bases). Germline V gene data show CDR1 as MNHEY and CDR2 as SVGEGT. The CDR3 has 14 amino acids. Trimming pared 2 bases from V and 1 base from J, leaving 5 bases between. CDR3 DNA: TGTGCCAGCAGTTACGGACTGAACACCGGGGAGCTGTTTTTT. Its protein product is CASSYGLNTGELFF.

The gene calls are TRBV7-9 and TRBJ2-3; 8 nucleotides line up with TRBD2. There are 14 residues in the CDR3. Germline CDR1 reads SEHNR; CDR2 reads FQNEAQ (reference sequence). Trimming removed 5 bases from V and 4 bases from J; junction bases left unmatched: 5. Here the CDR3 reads CASSRTSRADTQYF. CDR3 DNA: TGTGCCAGCAGCCGGACTAGCAGGGCAGATACGCAGTATTTT.

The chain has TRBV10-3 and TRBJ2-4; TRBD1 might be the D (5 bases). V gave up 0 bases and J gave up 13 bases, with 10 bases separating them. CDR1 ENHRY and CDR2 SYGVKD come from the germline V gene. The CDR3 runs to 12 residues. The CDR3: CAISESGVFQYF. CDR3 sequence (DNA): TGTGCCATCAGTGAGTCAGGGGTATTCCAGTACTTC.

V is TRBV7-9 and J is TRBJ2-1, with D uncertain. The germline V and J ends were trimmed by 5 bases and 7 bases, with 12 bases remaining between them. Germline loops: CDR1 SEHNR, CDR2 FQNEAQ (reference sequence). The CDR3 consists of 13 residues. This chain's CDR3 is CASSEVAENEQFF. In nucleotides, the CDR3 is TGTGCCAGCAGCGAGGTGGCAGAGAATGAGCAGTTCTTC.

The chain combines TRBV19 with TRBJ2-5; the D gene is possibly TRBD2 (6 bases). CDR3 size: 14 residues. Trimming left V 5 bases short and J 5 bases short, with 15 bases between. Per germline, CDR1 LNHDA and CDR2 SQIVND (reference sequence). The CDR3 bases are TGTGCCAGTAGTGCCCTAGCGACCCGGGAGACCCAGTACTTC. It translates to CASSALATRETQYF. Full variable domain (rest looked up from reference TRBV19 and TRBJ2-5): DGGITQSPKYLFRKEGQNVTLSCEQNLNHDAMYWYRQDPGQGLRLIYYSQIVNDFQKGDIAEGYSVSREKKESFPLTVTSAQKNPTAFYLCASSALATRETQYFGPGTRLLVL.

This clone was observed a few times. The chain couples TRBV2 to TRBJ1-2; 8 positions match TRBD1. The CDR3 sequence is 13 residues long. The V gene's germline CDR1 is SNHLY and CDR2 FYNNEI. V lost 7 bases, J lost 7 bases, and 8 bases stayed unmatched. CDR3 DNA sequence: TGTGCCAGCAATGGGCAGGGGGCATTTGGCTACACCTTC. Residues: CASNGQGAFGYTF.

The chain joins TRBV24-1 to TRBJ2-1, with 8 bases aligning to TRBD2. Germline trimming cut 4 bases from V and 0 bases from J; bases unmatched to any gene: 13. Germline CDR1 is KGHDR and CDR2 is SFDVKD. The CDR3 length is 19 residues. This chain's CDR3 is CATSDPRSGGFNSYNEQFF. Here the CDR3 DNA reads TGTGCCACCAGTGACCCTAGGAGCGGGGGTTTTAACTCCTACAATGAGCAGTTCTTC.

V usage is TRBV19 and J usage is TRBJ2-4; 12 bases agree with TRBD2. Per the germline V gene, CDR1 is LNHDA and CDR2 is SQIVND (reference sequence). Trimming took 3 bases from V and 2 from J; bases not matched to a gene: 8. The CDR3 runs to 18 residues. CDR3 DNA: TGTGCCAGTAGTATTGGGTCTAGCGGGAGGGGGTCCAAAAACATTCAGTACTTC. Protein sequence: CASSIGSSGRGSKNIQYF.

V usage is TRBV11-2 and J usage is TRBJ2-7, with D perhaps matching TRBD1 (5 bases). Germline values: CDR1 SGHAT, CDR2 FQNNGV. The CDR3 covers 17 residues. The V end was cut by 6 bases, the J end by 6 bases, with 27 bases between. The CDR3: CASRMRRIGELKGEQYF. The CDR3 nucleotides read TGTGCCAGCAGGATGCGACGGATAGGGGAATTAAAGGGCGAGCAGTACTTC.

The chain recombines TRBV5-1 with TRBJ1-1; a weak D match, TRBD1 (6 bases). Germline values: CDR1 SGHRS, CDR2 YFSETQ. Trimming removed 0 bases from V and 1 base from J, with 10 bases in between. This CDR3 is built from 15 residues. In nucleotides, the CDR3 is TGCGCCAGCAGCTTGGCGGGGGGGCAGAACACTGAAGCTTTCTTT. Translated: CASSLAGGQNTEAFF.

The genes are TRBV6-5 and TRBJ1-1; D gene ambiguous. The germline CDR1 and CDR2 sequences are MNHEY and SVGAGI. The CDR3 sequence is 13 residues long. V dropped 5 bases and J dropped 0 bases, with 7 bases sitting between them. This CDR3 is CASSRQVNTEAFF. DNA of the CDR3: TGTGCCAGCAGTCGTCAGGTGAACACTGAAGCTTTCTTT.

The CDR3 spells CASSSRVRVNQPQHF. For the CDR3, the DNA is TGTGCCAGTAGTTCCCGTGTCCGGGTCAATCAGCCCCAGCATTTT. The V and J genes are TRBV19 and TRBJ1-5; D remains unclear. Germline V CDR1 and CDR2: LNHDA, SQIVND (reference sequence). The ends were cut back, 5 bases at V and 3 bases at J, with 14 bases in the middle. The CDR3 is 15 amino acids. Supplemented by reference TRBV19 and TRBJ1-5, the full variable domain reads DGGITQSPKYLFRKEGQNVTLSCEQNLNHDAMYWYRQDPGQGLRLIYYSQIVNDFQKGDIAEGYSVSREKKESFPLTVTSAQKNPTAFYLCASSSRVRVNQPQHFGDGTRLSIL.

The CDR3 loop reads CASSLTAGGFETQYF. Here the CDR3 DNA reads TGTGCCAGCAGCTTAACAGCGGGAGGGTTCGAGACCCAGTACTTC. The rearrangement joins TRBV7-3 to TRBJ2-5; 10 bases map to TRBD2. The germline CDR1 and CDR2 sequences are SGHTA and FQGTGA. The CDR3 loop spans 15 amino acids. V shed 0 bases, J shed 5 bases, and the junction held 3 bases outside the gene matches. The full variable domain, its missing parts supplied by reference TRBV7-3 and TRBJ2-5, is GAGVSQTPSNKVTEKGKYVELRCDPISGHTALYWYRQSLGQGPEFLIYFQGTGAADDSGLPNDRFFAVRPEGSVSTLKIQRTERGDSAVYLCASSLTAGGFETQYFGPGTRLLVL.

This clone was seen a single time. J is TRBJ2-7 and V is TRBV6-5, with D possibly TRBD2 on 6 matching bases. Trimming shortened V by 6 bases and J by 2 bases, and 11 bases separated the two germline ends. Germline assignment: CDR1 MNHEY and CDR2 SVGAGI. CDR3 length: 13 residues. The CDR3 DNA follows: TGTGCCAGCAGCGCGGGACGAACCTACGAGCAGTACTTC. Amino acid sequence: CASSAGRTYEQYF.

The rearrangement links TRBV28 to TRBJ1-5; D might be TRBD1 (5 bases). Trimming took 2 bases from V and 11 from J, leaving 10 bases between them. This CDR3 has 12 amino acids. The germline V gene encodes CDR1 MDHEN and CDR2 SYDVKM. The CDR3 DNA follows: TGTGCCAGCAGTTTAGGGTGGGGGGCCCAGCATTTT. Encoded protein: CASSLGWGAQHF.

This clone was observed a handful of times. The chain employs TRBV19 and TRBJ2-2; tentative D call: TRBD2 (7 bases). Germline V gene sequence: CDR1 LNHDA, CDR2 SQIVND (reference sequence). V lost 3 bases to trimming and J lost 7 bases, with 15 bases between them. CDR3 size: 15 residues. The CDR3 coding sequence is TGTGCCAGTAGTATCCTCGGGGGGCGTATCGGGGAGCTGTTTTTT. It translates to CASSILGGRIGELFF.

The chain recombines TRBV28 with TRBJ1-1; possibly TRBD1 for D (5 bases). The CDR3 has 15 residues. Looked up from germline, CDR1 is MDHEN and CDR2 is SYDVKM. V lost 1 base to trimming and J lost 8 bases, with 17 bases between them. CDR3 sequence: CASSLLGKGKEEAFF. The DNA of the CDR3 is TGTGCCAGCAGTTTATTAGGGAAGGGGAAAGAGGAAGCTTTCTTT.

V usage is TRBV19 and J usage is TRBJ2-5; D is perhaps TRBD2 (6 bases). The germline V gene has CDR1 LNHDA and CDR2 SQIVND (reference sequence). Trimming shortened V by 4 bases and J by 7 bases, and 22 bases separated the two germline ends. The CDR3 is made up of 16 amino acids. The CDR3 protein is CASSTPSGTSGGTQYF. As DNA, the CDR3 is TGTGCCAGTAGTACCCCTTCCGGGACTTCTGGGGGGACCCAGTACTTC.

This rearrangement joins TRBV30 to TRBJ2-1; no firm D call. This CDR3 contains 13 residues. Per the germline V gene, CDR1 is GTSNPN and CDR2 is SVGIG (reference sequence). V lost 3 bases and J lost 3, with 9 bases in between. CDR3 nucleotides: TGTGCCTGGAGGCCTACTAACTACAATGAGCAGTTCTTC. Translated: CAWRPTNYNEQFF.

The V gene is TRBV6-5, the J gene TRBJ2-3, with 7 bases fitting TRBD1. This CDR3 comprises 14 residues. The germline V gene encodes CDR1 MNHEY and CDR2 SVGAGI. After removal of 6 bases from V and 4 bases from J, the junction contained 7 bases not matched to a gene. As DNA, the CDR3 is TGTGCCAGCAGCGTCGACAGGGCCCCAGATACGCAGTATTTT. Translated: CASSVDRAPDTQYF.

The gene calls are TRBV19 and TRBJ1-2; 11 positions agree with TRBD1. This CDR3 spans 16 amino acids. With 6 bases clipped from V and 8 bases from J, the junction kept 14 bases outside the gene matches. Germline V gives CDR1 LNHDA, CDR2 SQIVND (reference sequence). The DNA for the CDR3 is TGTGCCAGTAGCCGGACAGGGGGCCCCGGCCTATACGGCTACACCTTC. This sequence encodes CASSRTGGPGLYGYTF.

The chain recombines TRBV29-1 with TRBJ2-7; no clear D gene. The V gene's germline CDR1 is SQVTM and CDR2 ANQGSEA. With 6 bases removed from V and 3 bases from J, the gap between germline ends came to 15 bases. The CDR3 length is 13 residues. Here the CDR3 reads CSVLLGLGYEQYF. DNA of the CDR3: TGCAGCGTCCTCCTGGGCTTAGGCTACGAGCAGTACTTC.

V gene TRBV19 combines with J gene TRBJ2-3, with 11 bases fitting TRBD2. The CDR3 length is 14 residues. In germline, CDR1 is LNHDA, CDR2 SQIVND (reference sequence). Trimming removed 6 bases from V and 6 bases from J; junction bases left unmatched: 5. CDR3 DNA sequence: TGTGCCAGTAGAACTAGCGGGGGTCTTGATACGCAGTATTTT. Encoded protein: CASRTSGGLDTQYF.

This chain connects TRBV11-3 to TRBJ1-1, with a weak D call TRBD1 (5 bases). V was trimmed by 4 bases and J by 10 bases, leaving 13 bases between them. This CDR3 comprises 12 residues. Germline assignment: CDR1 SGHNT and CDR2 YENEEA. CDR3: CASSYGRVGAFF. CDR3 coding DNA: TGTGCCAGCAGCTATGGCAGGGTTGGAGCTTTCTTT. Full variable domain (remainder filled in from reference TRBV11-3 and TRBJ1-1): EAGVVQSPRYKIIEKKQPVAFWCNPISGHNTLYWYLQNLGQGPELLIRYENEEAVDDSQLPKDRFSAERLKGVDSTLKIQPAELGDSAVYLCASSYGRVGAFFGQGTRLTVV.

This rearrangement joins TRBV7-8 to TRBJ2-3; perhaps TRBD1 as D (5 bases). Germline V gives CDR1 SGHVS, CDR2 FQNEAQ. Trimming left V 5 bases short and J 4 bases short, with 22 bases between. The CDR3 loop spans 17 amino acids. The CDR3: CASSPISNRWRPDTQYF. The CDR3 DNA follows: TGTGCCAGCAGCCCCATATCTAACAGGTGGCGCCCAGATACGCAGTATTTT.